A selection of T cell receptor beta chains follows, all from one sample in a study of regulatory T cells in long-lasting Graves disease. TCRdb re-analysed the multiplex PCR reads in MiXCR, keeping a single row per CDR3 protein. Here the sample spans approximately 540,000 distinct CDR3 sequences, about 11% being singletons. Another study also made use of these data, one on T cells in Graves' hyperthyroidism and ophthalmopathy.

This specimen consisted of peripheral blood mononuclear cells (PBMCs), obtained at new diagnosis, from a patient treated with antithyroid drugs. The receptors were gathered from a woman aged 25 to 39 with Graves disease. CDR3s include the opening cysteine and the closing phenylalanine or tryptophan. A D gene is named only where the DNA matches it firmly. Some rows mark clone size as missing; the rest say once, few, many or name a class of expanded clone.

clone size: many; V gene: TRBV11-2; D gene: -; J gene: TRBJ2-1; CDR3 DNA: TGTGCCAGCAGCCATAAGAGGGGAGCCACCACATATGAGCAGTTCTTC; CDR3 protein: CASSHKRGATTYEQFF
clone size: many; V gene: TRBV12-3/TRBV12-4; D gene: TRBD1; J gene: TRBJ1-2; CDR3 DNA: TGTGCCAGCAGACCCCGGACAGGGACGGAATCGAGTTATGGCTACACCTTC; CDR3 protein: CASRPRTGTESSYGYTF
clone size: many; V gene: TRBV10-3; D gene: TRBD2; J gene: TRBJ2-7; CDR3 DNA: TGTGCCATCAGTGCCCCTCTTAGCGGGACTAGGGCCGACGAGCAGTACTTC; CDR3 protein: CAISAPLSGTRADEQYF
clone size: many; V gene: TRBV7-9; D gene: TRBD2; J gene: TRBJ2-1; CDR3 DNA: TGTGCCAGCAGCTTCGAACTAGCGGACTTCAACAATGAGCAGTTCTTC; CDR3 protein: CASSFELADFNNEQFF
clone size: few; V gene: TRBV30; D gene: -; J gene: TRBJ2-1; CDR3 DNA: TGTGCCTGGGCCCCCCCGGGGTCAAGCTCCTACAATGAGCAGTTCTTC; CDR3 protein: CAWAPPGSSSYNEQFF
clone size: few; V gene: TRBV20-1; D gene: -; J gene: TRBJ2-7; CDR3 DNA: TGCAGTGCCATGGAATTGGGGAGGGGGGCGCTTGAGCAGTACTTC; CDR3 protein: CSAMELGRGALEQYF
clone size: many; V gene: TRBV20-1; D gene: TRBD1; J gene: TRBJ1-6; CDR3 DNA: TGCAGTGCTAGCGACAGGGGGCTCCCCTATTCACCCCTCCACTTT; CDR3 protein: CSASDRGLPYSPLHF
clone size: -; V gene: TRBV5-1; D gene: -; J gene: TRBJ1-5; CDR3 DNA: TGCGCCAGCAGCTTAGATCCAGGCCCCAATCAGCCCCAGCATTTT; CDR3 protein: CASSLDPGPNQPQHF
clone size: few; V gene: TRBV7-8; D gene: TRBD2; J gene: TRBJ2-3; CDR3 DNA: TGTGCCAGCAGCTCCACTTGGACTAGCGGGAGTTTTGAAGATACGCAGTATTTT; CDR3 protein: CASSSTWTSGSFEDTQYF
clone size: many; V gene: TRBV19; D gene: TRBD1; J gene: TRBJ1-5; CDR3 DNA: TGTGCCAGTATGGGGAGGACAGGGCATGGGCAGCCCCAGCATTTT; CDR3 protein: CASMGRTGHGQPQHF
clone size: few; V gene: TRBV15; D gene: TRBD2; J gene: TRBJ2-1; CDR3 DNA: TGTGCCACCAGCAGATTAGGGAGGACTAGCGGGATCAATGAGCAGTTCTTC; CDR3 protein: CATSRLGRTSGINEQFF
clone size: many; V gene: TRBV7-9; D gene: -; J gene: TRBJ2-1; CDR3 DNA: TGTGCCAGCAGCCGTCGGGGGAAGGAGGTTAATGAGCAGTTCTTC; CDR3 protein: CASSRRGKEVNEQFF
clone size: many; V gene: TRBV14; D gene: -; J gene: TRBJ2-1; CDR3 DNA: TGTGCCAACGATATGGGACGGGAGAACAATGAGCAGTTCTTC; CDR3 protein: CANDMGRENNEQFF
clone size: few; V gene: TRBV19; D gene: -; J gene: TRBJ1-4; CDR3 DNA: TGTGCCAGTAGTATTAGTACAGGCGGAAAACTGTTTTTT; CDR3 protein: CASSISTGGKLFF
clone size: many; V gene: TRBV19; D gene: TRBD2; J gene: TRBJ2-7; CDR3 DNA: TGTGCCAGCAGCCGGAGCGGGAGCTCCTACGAGCAGTACTTC; CDR3 protein: CASSRSGSSYEQYF
clone size: few; V gene: TRBV7-9; D gene: -; J gene: TRBJ2-3; CDR3 DNA: TGTGCCAGCAGTACAGGGGAGGGTAGCGCAGATACGCAGTATTTT; CDR3 protein: CASSTGEGSADTQYF
clone size: -; V gene: TRBV29-1; D gene: -; J gene: TRBJ2-5; CDR3 DNA: TGCAGCGTTGACCCGGGAGTACAAGAGACCCAGTACTTC; CDR3 protein: CSVDPGVQETQYF
clone size: few; V gene: TRBV4-1; D gene: TRBD2; J gene: TRBJ2-3; CDR3 DNA: TGCGCCAGCAGCCAAAATCCCGGACTAGCTGCAGATACGCAGTATTTT; CDR3 protein: CASSQNPGLAADTQYF
clone size: many; V gene: TRBV10-3; D gene: -; J gene: TRBJ2-3; CDR3 DNA: TGTGCCATCAGTGAGTACCTAGCGTACTCGGCAGATACGCAGTATTTT; CDR3 protein: CAISEYLAYSADTQYF
clone size: many; V gene: TRBV2; D gene: -; J gene: TRBJ2-5; CDR3 DNA: TGTGCCAGCAGTGTACTCCAGCAAGAGACCCAGTACTTC; CDR3 protein: CASSVLQQETQYF
clone size: -; V gene: TRBV25-1; D gene: -; J gene: TRBJ1-2; CDR3 DNA: TGTGCCAGCAGTGAGTTCTTGGCCCCCTATGGCTACACCTTC; CDR3 protein: CASSEFLAPYGYTF
clone size: few; V gene: TRBV2; D gene: TRBD1; J gene: TRBJ2-1; CDR3 DNA: TGTGCCAGCACCCGACCGGGACAGGGGTCCTACAATGAGCAGTTCTTC; CDR3 protein: CASTRPGQGSYNEQFF
clone size: many; V gene: TRBV11-2; D gene: -; J gene: TRBJ2-2; CDR3 DNA: TGTGCCAGCAGCTTTCGAACAGTTAACACCGGGGAGCTGTTTTTT; CDR3 protein: CASSFRTVNTGELFF
clone size: many; V gene: TRBV12-3/TRBV12-4; D gene: -; J gene: TRBJ2-6; CDR3 DNA: TGTGCCAGCATCCCAGGGGAGGAAACGGCTGGGGCCAACGTCCTGACTTTC; CDR3 protein: CASIPGEETAGANVLTF
clone size: many; V gene: TRBV11-3; D gene: -; J gene: TRBJ1-6; CDR3 DNA: TGTGCCAGCAGCGCGCGGGGCTATAATTCACCCCTCCACTTT; CDR3 protein: CASSARGYNSPLHF
clone size: few; V gene: TRBV15; D gene: TRBD2; J gene: TRBJ2-1; CDR3 DNA: TGTGCCACCAGCAGAGGGTTGGGTAGGCGGGAGTTGGCCAATGAGCAGTTCTTC; CDR3 protein: CATSRGLGRRELANEQFF
clone size: many; V gene: TRBV6-2/TRBV6-3; D gene: -; J gene: TRBJ1-6; CDR3 DNA: TGTGCCAGCAGTTACTCGCTCGTGAGGGATAATTCACCCCTCCACTTT; CDR3 protein: CASSYSLVRDNSPLHF
clone size: few; V gene: TRBV5-1; D gene: -; J gene: TRBJ2-6; CDR3 DNA: TGCGCCAGCAGCTGGGGTTTGGGGGCGACACCCTCTGGGGCCAACGTCCTGACTTTC; CDR3 protein: CASSWGLGATPSGANVLTF
clone size: many; V gene: TRBV30; D gene: -; J gene: TRBJ2-3; CDR3 DNA: TGTGCCTGGAGGCAGACCCTTAGCACAGATACGCAGTATTTT; CDR3 protein: CAWRQTLSTDTQYF
clone size: few; V gene: TRBV2; D gene: -; J gene: TRBJ2-2; CDR3 DNA: TGTGCCAGCATGATTTCAGGCAGGAACACCGGGGAGCTGTTTTTT; CDR3 protein: CASMISGRNTGELFF